This entry lists 21 T cell receptor beta chains sequenced from one sample in a study of blood T cell repertoires in COVID-19. Produced via immunoSEQ multiplex PCR; TCRdb's table is partial and in-frame only. The sample shows approximately 300,000 clones, 80% to 90% of them seen only once. The sequencing sample was made of peripheral blood. The receptor set was obtained from a man aged 18-30 years who had recovered from COVID-19.

Concerning this clone: Different DNA sequences within this sample yield the same CDR3. The chain recombines TRBV18 with TRBJ2-7; D is possibly TRBD1 (6 bases). CDR1 and CDR2 from the germline V gene are KGHSH and LQKENI. This CDR3 has 12 residues. V lost 1 base, J lost 5 bases, and 6 bases lay in between. The chain's CDR3 is CASSPQGDEQYF. The CDR3 DNA sequence: TGTGCCAGCTCACCACAGGGGGACGAGCAGTACTTC.

This clone appeared a few times. The J gene is TRBJ1-1, the V gene TRBV5-1; 8 bases are a match to TRBD1. The V and J ends lost 2 bases and 1 base, in that order; junction bases with no gene match: 4. The CDR3 contains 15 residues. CDR1 is SGHRS, CDR2 YFSETQ, per germline. The CDR3 region has the DNA TGCGCCAGCAGCTTCACAGGGGGGGCGAACACTGAAGCTTTCTTT. It is translated as CASSFTGGANTEAFF. The variable domain in full, completed from reference TRBV5-1 and TRBJ1-1, reads KAGVTQTPRYLIKTRGQQVTLSCSPISGHRSVSWYQQTPGQGLQFLFEYFSETQRNKGNFPGRFSGRQFSNSRSEMNVSTLELGDSALYLCASSFTGGANTEAFFGQGTRLTVV.

This chain links TRBV3-1 (or the pseudogene TRBV3-2) with TRBJ2-7; D remains unclear. The CDR3 totals 12 residues. CDR1 is LGHDT and CDR2 is YNNKEL in the germline V gene (reference sequence). The ends were cut back, 1 base at V and 7 bases at J, with 8 bases in the middle. For the CDR3, the DNA is TGTGCCAGCAGCCAAGCTCAGGCTGAGCAGTACTTC. Protein: CASSQAQAEQYF.

The chain employs TRBV12-5 and TRBJ2-1; possible D gene TRBD2, 6 bases. The CDR3 runs 14 residues. Between the trimmed V and J ends, which lost 5 bases and 4 bases, there was a span of 12 bases. CDR1 and CDR2 from the germline V gene are LGHNT and FRNRAP. The CDR3 is CASGARGLYNEQFF. The CDR3 DNA follows: TGTGCTAGTGGTGCAAGGGGACTTTACAATGAGCAGTTCTTC.

V gene TRBV6-4 combines with J gene TRBJ2-1; 14 bases map to TRBD2. After removal of 0 bases from V and 7 bases from J, the junction contained 5 bases not matched to a gene. The germline V gene encodes CDR1 MRHNA and CDR2 SNTAGT. The CDR3 is 17 amino acids. The CDR3 region is CASSDSTSGGVENEQFF. Here the CDR3 DNA reads TGTGCCAGCAGTGACTCGACTAGCGGGGGGGTGGAGAATGAGCAGTTCTTC.

The chain recombines TRBV21-1 with TRBJ2-3; TRBD1, the D gene given by the table, was not confirmed from the DNA. TRBV21-1 is listed as a pseudogene. CDR3 size: 16 residues. This CDR3 is CASSKATGTSTDTQYF. DNA of the CDR3: TGTGCCAGCAGCAAAGCGACAGGTACTAGCACAGATACGCAGTATTTT.

V usage is TRBV3-1 (or the pseudogene TRBV3-2) and J usage is TRBJ1-1; 10 positions match TRBD1. The CDR3 is 14 residues long. Per germline, CDR1 LGHDT and CDR2 YNNKEL (reference sequence). V shed 1 base, J shed 6 bases, and the junction held 2 bases outside the gene matches. The CDR3, as DNA: TGTGCCAGCAGCCAAGCCGGGACAGGGGCTGAAGCTTTCTTT. Its translation is CASSQAGTGAEAFF.

The V gene is TRBV5-6, the J gene TRBJ1-1, with 8 bases lining up with TRBD1. This CDR3 has 16 amino acids. Germline CDR1 is SGHDT and CDR2 is YYEEEE. The J segment lost 1 base and the V segment lost 4 bases, leaving 9 bases of the junction unmatched. The CDR3 spells CASSRATGTGNTEAFF. The DNA of the CDR3 is TGTGCCAGCAGCCGCGCAACCGGGACAGGGAACACTGAAGCTTTCTTT.

CDR3 sequence (DNA): TGTGCCAGCAGTTACAATAACAGGGGAAATGAGCAGTTCTTC. Translating gives CASSYNNRGNEQFF. The chain links TRBV6-2 or TRBV6-3 to TRBJ2-1, with TRBD1 matching 7 bases. Germline trimming cut 2 bases from V and 7 bases from J; bases unmatched to any gene: 5. CDR3 size: 14 residues. CDR1 is MNHEY, CDR2 SVGEGT, per germline.

The chain is built from TRBV28 and TRBJ2-4; D may be TRBD2 (7 bases). V lost 7 bases and J 5 bases, leaving 12 bases between the germline ends. Germline values: CDR1 MDHEN, CDR2 SYDVKM. This CDR3 comprises 13 residues. For the CDR3, the DNA is TGTGCCAGCATCCGGGGGGCAGAAAACATTCAGTACTTC. Translation gives CASIRGAENIQYF.

The chain links TRBV7-9 to TRBJ1-5; no clear D gene. Trimming took 3 bases from V and 0 from J, leaving 6 bases between them. This CDR3 spans 14 amino acids. Germline CDR1 is SEHNR and CDR2 is FQNEAQ (reference sequence). DNA for the CDR3: TGTGCCAGCAGCTTCGGGGATAGCAATCAGCCCCAGCATTTT. Its translation is CASSFGDSNQPQHF.

This chain links TRBV2 with TRBJ1-2; D ambiguous. Germline CDR1 and CDR2: SNHLY and FYNNEI. The CDR3 loop spans 14 amino acids. V was trimmed by 3 bases and J by 8 bases, leaving 16 bases between them. CDR3: CASSDVEGFGGYTF. CDR3 bases: TGTGCCAGCAGTGATGTAGAGGGTTTCGGGGGCTACACCTTC.

The chain employs TRBV7-2 and TRBJ1-2, with a tentative D call TRBD1 (5 bases). Trimming cost V 1 base and J 3 bases, with 9 bases left between them. Germline loops: CDR1 SGHTA, CDR2 FQGNSA. This CDR3 is 14 amino acids long. DNA for the CDR3: TGTGCCAGCAGCTTAGTAGGGGCAGACTATGGCTACACCTTC. It translates to CASSLVGADYGYTF.

The chain has TRBV7-2 and TRBJ2-2; 11 bases line up with TRBD1. The J segment lost 6 bases and the V segment lost 4 bases, leaving 4 bases of the junction unmatched. The germline V gene encodes CDR1 SGHTA and CDR2 FQGNSA. The length of the CDR3 is 15 residues. The CDR3: CASSWSGQGAGELFF. The CDR3 region has the DNA TGTGCCAGCAGCTGGTCGGGACAGGGGGCCGGGGAGCTGTTTTTT.

The chain couples TRBV9 to TRBJ1-1; 8 bases are shared with TRBD1. The V segment lost 4 bases and the J segment 4 bases; nucleotides outside the gene matches: 9. The CDR3 runs 15 residues. Germline CDR1 reads SGDLS; CDR2 reads YYNGEE. DNA for the CDR3: TGTGCCAGCAGCCCCCAGCCAGGGGGCGGCACTGAAGCTTTCTTT. Amino acids: CASSPQPGGGTEAFF.

This clone was seen a handful of times. Other nucleotide sequences in the sample specify the same CDR3. The chain is built from TRBV5-4 and TRBJ2-1; 11 positions match TRBD2. CDR1 is SGHNT, CDR2 YYREEE, per germline (reference sequence). CDR3 length equals 17 residues. Losses at the gene ends were 2 bases for V and 8 bases for J; bases not matched to a gene: 12. The CDR3 DNA is TGTGCCAGCAGCTTTGGGGGGGTAGCGGGAGGGCATCATGAGCAGTTCTTC. It yields the protein CASSFGGVAGGHHEQFF.

The chain joins TRBV25-1 to TRBJ1-1, with D tentatively TRBD1 (6 bases). Trimming removed 6 bases from V and 1 base from J, with 9 bases in between. The CDR3 has 13 amino acids. Per the germline V gene, CDR1 is MGHDK and CDR2 is SYGVNS. CDR3 amino acids: CASSDRRNTEAFF. DNA of the CDR3: TGTGCCAGCAGCGACAGGCGGAACACTGAAGCTTTCTTT.

The chain uses TRBV15 and TRBJ2-7, with 8 nucleotides matching TRBD2. Germline loops: CDR1 LNHNV, CDR2 YYDKDF (reference sequence). CDR3 length: 15 residues. With V trimmed by 3 bases and J by 3 bases, 7 bases remained unmatched. The CDR3 region is CATSRVSGVIYEQYF. CDR3 DNA: TGTGCCACCAGCAGGGTTAGCGGGGTGATCTACGAGCAGTACTTC.

This chain joins TRBV14 and TRBJ2-1, with TRBD1 identical over 7 bases. J gave up 4 bases and V 1 base, and 4 bases lay outside the gene matches. Germline assignment: CDR1 SGHDN and CDR2 FVKESK. CDR3 length: 15 amino acids. This chain's CDR3 is CASSQAGTAYNEQFF. CDR3 nucleotides: TGTGCCAGCAGCCAAGCCGGGACAGCGTACAATGAGCAGTTCTTC.

The V gene is TRBV28, the J gene TRBJ1-1; a possible D gene is TRBD1 (6 bases). This CDR3 spans 13 amino acids. Germline assignment: CDR1 MDHEN and CDR2 SYDVKM. With 5 bases removed from V and 10 bases from J, the gap between germline ends came to 17 bases. The CDR3 sequence is CASSPLAGGVAFF. The CDR3 DNA reads as TGTGCCAGCAGTCCCCTGGCGGGGGGCGTAGCTTTCTTT.

There are many counts of this clone. This sequence joins TRBV4-1 and TRBJ1-1, with a possible D match to TRBD1 (5 bases). This CDR3 comprises 16 residues. V lost 0 bases and J 5 bases, leaving 16 bases between the germline ends. Germline V gives CDR1 MGHRA, CDR2 YSYEKL. The CDR3 sequence: CASSQDKRQGGTEAFF. In DNA, the CDR3 is TGCGCCAGCAGCCAAGATAAAAGGCAGGGTGGAACTGAAGCTTTCTTT.